This section outlines one T cell receptor (beta chain) sequence together with its context. The clone's antigen remains unknown. No base qualities exist here, and no much larger clone lies one base off it. The CDR3 measures 20 amino acids from cysteine to phenylalanine. Only the CDR3 portion is preserved as DNA: 60 bases, with reading frame beginning at the first base. This entry belongs to a study of graft-versus-host responses after intestinal transplantation (dated by TCRdb to the early 2020s). Concerning the study at large: Recipients received multivisceral, liver-intestinal, or isolated intestinal transplants. Of the roughly 25 intestinal transplant recipients enrolled in the cohort, one of whom was a retransplant, a few patients without pretransplant specimens were excluded. A peak of at least 4% donor T cells among recipient peripheral blood mononuclear cells was the definition used for donor T cell macrochimerism. All recipients received anti-thymocyte globulin induction followed by maintenance tacrolimus and steroids for around 3 years. After intestinal transplantation, graft-versus-host and host-versus-graft alloreactive T cell clones were followed in the graft, circulation and bone marrow using bulk TCR-beta CDR3 sequencing. To identify alloreactive clones, pre-transplant mixed lymphocyte reaction products were sequenced and compared with unstimulated pre-transplant donor and recipient T cells. Rather than being sequenced by the commercial service, samples from a few later patients were sequenced in-house on an Illumina MiSeq and processed with MiXCR.

Receptor amplification or capture employed the immunoSEQ multiplex PCR assay. High-throughput TCR-beta CDR3 sequencing of genomic DNA from most patients was performed by Adaptive Biotechnologies. Under the source paper's analysis protocol: Adaptive's ImmunoSEQ software supplied the TCR sequencing data for 18 patients, while MiXCR and VDJtools were used to process a few other patients. CDR3 nucleotide sequences shared between donor and recipient were removed because the origin of such sequences could not be assigned. To count as alloreactive, a clone needed at least 2-fold expansion over unstimulated cells and a minimum CFSE-low frequency of 0.002% (template counts) or 0.001% (read counts). Clones detected in sequenced pre-transplant spleen, lymph node, or MLR CFSE-low populations of the donor or recipient were defined as mappable. Cumulative frequency of alloreactive clones was calculated as a percentage of all sequences weighted by copy number. Not all clones reach the TCRdb copy of this immuneACCESS table, which keeps in-frame sequences only. Checked studies attribute under half of the gap to unresolved V genes and leave the rest unexplained. V and J calls plus clone size are reproduced from that table; the DNA served to infer D and trimming. Counted in this sample were 29,000 or so clones; about 85% of them appeared once. Clones ranked in the top ten supply around 10% of the sample.

Blood samples were collected up to 4 times in the first month after transplant and then at least monthly when available. Overall results and qualifications from the work: The relatively low number and heterogeneity of intestinal transplant patients limited the conclusions. Patients with donor T cell macrochimerism had high GvH to HvG T cell clonal ratios in their allografts. Early after transplant, declines in HvG clones were associated with peak levels of circulating GvH clones. GvH clones turned up in recipient bone marrow, with some appearing earlier in ileal mucosa or blood, a pattern consistent with an intestinal mucosal origin.

The receptor was isolated from a human patient who received an intestinal transplant, so some T cells may come from the graft donor. The chain is assembled from TRBV12-2 and TRBJ2-1; the table's D gene call, TRBD2, was not cross checked with the DNA. TRBV12-2 is a pseudogene. The sample here was PBMCs, taken nearly 470 days after intestinal transplantation. At the DNA level, the sequence is TGTGCAAGTCGCTTGGAGCGCCGGGCTAGCGGACCACCTAGGGGCAATGAGCAGTTCTTC. Its protein reads: CASRLERRASGPPRGNEQFF.